This T cell receptor beta chain was captured by sequencing in a study of blood T cell repertoires in COVID-19. In the study overall: Samples representing acute and convalescent COVID-19 were sourced from the United States, Italy and Spain. T cells, B-cell-depleted T cells, or PBMCs supplied cDNA or gDNA.

Original data processing: Estimated nucleated cell counts came from reference gene primer amplification. Some clones are missing from TCRdb's copy, which holds only in-frame ones; the method was immunoSEQ multiplex PCR. V and J calls and clone size are those listed in that table; D and trimming were worked out from the DNA. The sample has 250,000 to 350,000 clones; around 89% are singletons. This CDR3 has 15 residues. V lost 4 bases to trimming and J lost 3 bases; unmatched junction nucleotides: 6. Germline V gene sequence: CDR1 LGHNA, CDR2 YSLEER. The TCR originated in a woman aged 55-75 years with acute or convalescent COVID-19. The sequencing input was peripheral blood. The chain joins TRBV4-3 to TRBJ2-7, with TRBD1 matching 10 bases. The CDR3 region is CASSLRTGGDYEQYF. CDR3 nucleotide sequence: TGCGCCAGCAGCCTCAGGACAGGGGGGGACTACGAGCAGTACTTC.